The clone carrying this T cell receptor beta chain was observed a few times. Its antigen is unknown. Sequencing templates came from extracted RNA that was reverse transcribed into cDNA. The table came from immunoSEQ multiplex PCR; TCRdb's copy has only in-frame clones and leaves some out. The sample lists approximately 120,000 clones, about 59% occurring once. These data are taken from a study of CD8+ T cells in alopecia areata. Study conclusions and caveats: In lesional scalp, particularly from alopecia totalis/universalis, clonality was higher than in normal scalp.

V shed 6 bases and J shed 14 bases, with 16 bases lying between them. The CDR3 spans 10 residues. The germline gives CDR1 SQVTM, CDR2 ANQGSEA. The treatment denotes: oral pan-JAK inhibitor, 5-10 mg twice daily. The V gene is TRBV29-1, the J gene TRBJ1-1, with no clear D. The sequenced sample was CD4+ T cells sorted from blood, obtained at week 4, from a patient treated with tofacitinib. The receptor was derived from a human donor with alopecia areata. The CDR3 spells CSVHFNHEFF. The CDR3 nucleotides read TGCAGCGTCCATTTCAATCATGAATTCTTT.